What follows are 32 T cell receptor beta chains derived from one specimen sequenced in a study. MiXCR, applied by TCRdb to the RT-PCR reads, yields one record per CDR3 protein. The table shows almost 700,000 distinct CDR3 sequences, with approximately 15% occurring only once. Input material: memory CD4+ T cells from blood. All receptors come from a female donor in good health, serving as a healthy control.

This chain joins TRBV27 and TRBJ1-2, with unresolved D. Per the germline V gene, CDR1 is MNHEY and CDR2 is SMNVEV (reference sequence). CDR3 size: 13 residues. Trimming shortened V by 3 bases and J by 6 bases, and 11 bases separated the two germline ends. The CDR3, as DNA: TGTGCCAGCAGTTTCCTTTTCGGAGATGGCTACACCTTC. It codes for CASSFLFGDGYTF.

This clonotype was observed a handful of times. The V and J genes are TRBV7-9 and TRBJ2-5; TRBD1 matches 9 bases. J lost 4 bases, V lost 5 bases, and 8 bases had no gene match. CDR1 and CDR2 (germline): SEHNR, FQNEAQ (reference sequence). The CDR3 totals 15 residues. The CDR3, as DNA: TGTGCCAGCAGCCCAGGGGGGACAGGGCTAGAGACCCAGTACTTC. It is translated as CASSPGGTGLETQYF.

As DNA, the CDR3 is TGCAGTGCTAGAACCCCAGTAGCGGGAGTGGAGCAGTTCTTC. It specifies CSARTPVAGVEQFF. The chain links TRBV20-1 to TRBJ2-1; 9 nucleotides match TRBD2. Germline CDR1 reads DFQATT; CDR2 reads SNEGSKA (reference sequence). This CDR3 has 14 amino acids. V shed 2 bases and J 10 bases; nucleotides not matched to a gene: 9.

This clonotype was detected only a few times. The chain recombines TRBV7-3 with TRBJ1-2, with D perhaps TRBD1 (6 bases). Germline CDR1 and CDR2: SGHTA and FQGTGA. The CDR3 has 14 amino acids. V lost 1 base to trimming and J lost 8 bases, with 14 bases between them. The CDR3 DNA sequence: TGTGCCAGCAGCTTAAACCGAGGGGGGGACGGCTACACCTTC. As protein: CASSLNRGGDGYTF.

This clonotype was found a few times. This chain uses TRBV6-6 with TRBJ1-2; 9 bases match TRBD1. Germline V gene data show CDR1 as MNHNY and CDR2 as SVGAGI (reference sequence). The V segment lost 2 bases and the J segment 5 bases; nucleotides outside the gene matches: 6. The CDR3 consists of 15 residues. The CDR3 region has the DNA TGTGCCAGCAGTTACAGCCGGGACAGGGAATATGGCTACACCTTC. It encodes CASSYSRDREYGYTF.

This chain connects TRBV20-1 to TRBJ2-2; 8 bases map to TRBD1. CDR1 is DFQATT, CDR2 SNEGSKA, per germline (reference sequence). This CDR3 has 16 residues. Losses at the gene ends were 0 bases for V and 5 bases for J; bases not matched to a gene: 8. The CDR3 coding sequence is TGCAGTGCTAGAGACCCTCAGGGGGCTGGGACCGGGGAGCTGTTTTTT. It translates to CSARDPQGAGTGELFF.

This clonotype was seen more than once but under ten times. The chain employs TRBV28 and TRBJ2-5, with a possible D match to TRBD1 (6 bases). V was shortened by 4 bases and J by 7 bases, with 10 bases between the two germline ends. This CDR3 comprises 12 residues. CDR1 is MDHEN and CDR2 is SYDVKM in the germline V gene. The DNA of the CDR3 is TGTGCCAGCAGTTCAGGGGTAGGGACCCAGTACTTC. Protein product: CASSSGVGTQYF.

The V and J genes are TRBV2 and TRBJ1-2; D is ambiguous. V lost 3 bases to trimming and J lost 3 bases, with 11 bases between them. This CDR3 contains 14 residues. Looked up from germline, CDR1 is SNHLY and CDR2 is FYNNEI. The CDR3 reads CASSDLGTDYGYTF. The CDR3 DNA reads as TGTGCCAGCAGTGACCTCGGTACAGACTATGGCTACACCTTC.

The CDR3 protein is CASSFYRRSYEQYF. The CDR3 DNA reads TGTGCCAGCAGTTTTTATCGACGGTCCTACGAGCAGTACTTC. V gene TRBV12-3 or TRBV12-4 combines with J gene TRBJ2-7; D unclear. The CDR3 extends over 14 amino acids. Trimming took 3 bases from V and 1 from J, leaving 10 bases between them.

This clonotype came up many times. The chain is built from TRBV29-1 and TRBJ1-4, with D tentatively TRBD1 (5 bases). V was pared by 5 bases and J by 14 bases, with 21 bases between. The length of the CDR3 is 13 residues. Germline V gene sequence: CDR1 SQVTM, CDR2 ANQGSEA. This CDR3 is CSVYGLDGQRLFF. The DNA for the CDR3 is TGCAGCGTTTATGGCCTGGATGGACAAAGGCTGTTTTTT.

This clonotype was seen more than once but under ten times. The rearrangement uses TRBV7-9 and TRBJ1-6; D is unclear. The CDR3 totals 14 residues. Germline-derived CDR1 and CDR2 are SEHNR and FQNEAQ (reference sequence). With 5 bases removed from V and 10 bases from J, the gap between germline ends came to 15 bases. DNA for the CDR3: TGTGCCAGCAGCGCCAGCGGAGTTGAGTCACCCCTCCACTTT. This encodes CASSASGVESPLHF.

The V gene is TRBV12-3 or TRBV12-4, the J gene TRBJ1-3; 9 bases are a match to TRBD1. This CDR3 contains 14 residues. The junction had 1 base not matched to a gene; V was cut back by 5 bases and J by 2 bases. The CDR3: CASSRDRAGNTIYF. The DNA for the CDR3 is TGTGCCAGCAGTCGGGACAGGGCTGGAAACACCATATATTTT.

This clonotype was seen repeatedly, ten times or more. The J gene is TRBJ2-7, the V gene TRBV7-2, with 14 bases lining up with TRBD2. The CDR3 has 17 residues. With V trimmed by 1 base and J by 6 bases, 8 bases remained unmatched. Germline CDR1 SGHTA, CDR2 FQGNSA. The CDR3 nucleotides read TGTGCCAGCAGCTTAGTAGGGACTAGCGGGAGTGTCACCGAGCAGTACTTC. Protein: CASSLVGTSGSVTEQYF.

J is TRBJ2-3 and V is TRBV4-1, with D perhaps matching TRBD1 (6 bases). The CDR3 covers 19 residues. The V gene's germline CDR1 is MGHRA and CDR2 YSYEKL. With 2 bases removed from V and 2 bases from J, the gap between germline ends came to 23 bases. CDR3 nucleotides: TGCGCCAGCAGCCAAAGTGGTGGGGTCGGCAGGGGAACCACAGATACGCAGTATTTT. Residues: CASSQSGGVGRGTTDTQYF.

This clonotype turned up a few times. The rearrangement joins TRBV14 to TRBJ2-1; the D gene is possibly TRBD2 (6 bases). This CDR3 region has 13 residues. V lost 4 bases and J lost 7, with 11 bases in between. Germline V CDR1 and CDR2: SGHDN, FVKESK. In DNA form, the CDR3 reads TGTGCCAGCAGCCCCCTGGAGGGGAATGAGCAGTTCTTC. Its protein product is CASSPLEGNEQFF.

This clonotype was found many times. The chain is built from TRBV7-2 and TRBJ2-1; 9 bases line up with TRBD2. Trimming took 1 base from V and 7 from J; bases not matched to a gene: 5. The CDR3 totals 15 residues. Germline CDR1 SGHTA, CDR2 FQGNSA. CDR3 coding DNA: TGTGCCAGCAGCTTAGGCGGAGCGGGAGGTAATGAGCAGTTCTTC. Its translation is CASSLGGAGGNEQFF.

There are many counts of this clonotype. This sequence joins TRBV10-3 and TRBJ2-7; D is possibly TRBD1 (5 bases). Looked up from germline, CDR1 is ENHRY and CDR2 is SYGVKD. The V gene lost 6 bases and the J gene lost 0 bases, with 12 bases spanning the gap. CDR3 length: 14 residues. The DNA of the CDR3 is TGTGCCATCAGAAGGACACCGAGCTCCTACGAGCAGTACTTC. Encoded protein: CAIRRTPSSYEQYF.

Ten or more counts support this clonotype. The rearrangement links TRBV6-4 to TRBJ1-1; 9 nucleotides align to TRBD1. The length of the CDR3 is 18 residues. The germline V gene encodes CDR1 MRHNA and CDR2 SNTAGT. Germline trimming cut 4 bases from V and 1 base from J; bases unmatched to any gene: 13. CDR3 DNA sequence: TGTGCCAGCAGTGCCACTACTAGGACAGGGGCAAAGAACACTGAAGCTTTCTTT. This gives the protein CASSATTRTGAKNTEAFF.

This clonotype was seen repeatedly, ten times or more. The chain uses TRBV20-1 and TRBJ2-7; 8 bases line up with TRBD1. Germline trimming cut 1 base from V and 2 bases from J; bases unmatched to any gene: 4. CDR1 is DFQATT, CDR2 SNEGSKA, per germline (reference sequence). This CDR3 has 14 residues. The CDR3 DNA is TGCAGTGCTAGAGGCCAGGGGGCAGCCTACGAGCAGTACTTC. Residues: CSARGQGAAYEQYF.

The chain joins TRBV5-1 to TRBJ2-1; 8 nucleotides line up with TRBD1. The CDR3 is 14 residues long. The trim removed 5 bases at V and 8 bases at J, leaving 9 bases unmatched. CDR1 SGHRS and CDR2 YFSETQ come from the germline V gene. The CDR3 protein is CASSSWTGIDEQFF. CDR3 DNA: TGCGCCAGCAGTTCCTGGACAGGGATCGATGAGCAGTTCTTC.

The table lists this clonotype with a few counts. The chain is built from TRBV27 and TRBJ1-6, with a possible D match to TRBD1 (5 bases). Trimming removed 10 bases at V and 7 bases at J, with 17 bases between. The CDR3 totals 14 residues. Germline values: CDR1 MNHEY, CDR2 SMNVEV (reference sequence). This CDR3 reads CATLKWGRNSPLHF. CDR3 nucleotide sequence: TGTGCCACCTTAAAATGGGGGAGAAATTCACCCCTCCACTTT.

As regards this clonotype: This sequence may be a read error, since a much larger clone differs from it by one base. This sequence joins TRBV2 and TRBJ1-1; maybe TRBD1 (5 bases). This CDR3 has 13 residues. V lost 3 bases to trimming and J lost 1 base, with 6 bases between them. Germline CDR1 and CDR2: SNHLY and FYNNEI. The CDR3 DNA reads as TGTGCCAGCAGTGATGGGGGGAACACTGAAGCTTTCTTT. This translates into CASSDGGNTEAFF. The whole variable domain, remainder taken from reference TRBV2 and TRBJ1-1, is EPEVTQTPSHQVTQMGQEVILRCVPISNHLYFYWYRQILGQKVEFLVSFYNNEISEKSEIFDDQFSVERPDGSNFTLKIRSTKLEDSAMYFCASSDGGNTEAFFGQGTRLTVV.

This clonotype was observed a handful of times. This sequence joins TRBV20-1 and TRBJ2-6, with TRBD2 matching 12 bases. The J segment lost 4 bases and the V segment lost 2 bases, leaving 6 bases of the junction unmatched. The CDR3 totals 17 residues. The germline CDR1 and CDR2 sequences are DFQATT and SNEGSKA (reference sequence). The CDR3 sequence: CSARPRTSGTGANVLTF. The CDR3, as DNA: TGCAGTGCTAGACCCCGGACTAGCGGGACAGGGGCCAACGTCCTGACTTTC.

This clonotype occurred a few times. The J gene is TRBJ1-3, the V gene TRBV9; tentatively, D is TRBD1 (5 bases). Germline loops: CDR1 SGDLS, CDR2 YYNGEE. The germline V and J ends were trimmed by 4 bases and 2 bases, with 13 bases remaining between them. The CDR3 length is 15 residues. DNA of the CDR3: TGTGCCAGCAGCAGGGAAGGGGTGGCTGGAAACACCATATATTTT. Encoded protein: CASSREGVAGNTIYF.

This chain connects TRBV5-1 to TRBJ2-7; either TRBD1 or TRBD2 may fit D (5 bases each). From germline, CDR1 is SGHRS and CDR2 YFSETQ. The CDR3 length is 15 residues. The V end was cut by 4 bases, the J end by 3 bases, with 17 bases between. The CDR3, as DNA: TGCGCCAGCAGCCCTACGGGACCCGACCTCTACGAGCAGTACTTC. This translates into CASSPTGPDLYEQYF.

This clonotype was recorded a few times. The chain carries TRBV6-5 and TRBJ1-4; maybe TRBD1 (6 bases). The CDR3 extends over 18 amino acids. Looked up from germline, CDR1 is MNHEY and CDR2 is SVGAGI. V lost 2 bases to trimming and J lost 8 bases, with 24 bases between them. The DNA for the CDR3 is TGTGCCAGCAGTTACCATCCCTCGGGACACTCCGGCGGGGAAAAACTGTTTTTT. This translates into CASSYHPSGHSGGEKLFF.

This clonotype showed up just a few times. The chain links TRBV12-5 to TRBJ2-7; 9 bases agree with TRBD1. V lost 7 bases to trimming and J lost 5 bases; unmatched junction nucleotides: 12. This CDR3 contains 15 residues. CDR1 and CDR2 from the germline V gene are LGHNT and FRNRAP. The CDR3 reads CASVSRDRVPHEQYF. The CDR3 coding sequence is TGTGCTAGTGTTAGCCGGGACAGGGTCCCCCACGAGCAGTACTTC.

The V call is TRBV24-1, the J call TRBJ1-2; D gene ambiguous. Germline V gives CDR1 KGHDR, CDR2 SFDVKD. Between the trimmed V and J ends, which lost 3 bases and 1 base, there was a span of 8 bases. The CDR3 loop spans 14 amino acids. The CDR3 DNA is TGTGCCACCAGTGATCTGGAAGATAACTATGGCTACACCTTC. Encoded protein: CATSDLEDNYGYTF.

The chain recombines TRBV5-1 with TRBJ1-2, with D tentatively TRBD1 (6 bases). From germline, CDR1 is SGHRS and CDR2 YFSETQ. The germline V and J ends were trimmed by 4 bases and 4 bases, with 17 bases remaining between them. CDR3 length: 15 amino acids. The CDR3 nucleotides read TGCGCCAGCAGCAGCCGAGGGGGGGCCGGCTATGGCTACACCTTC. Protein product: CASSSRGGAGYGYTF.

This clonotype was recorded many times. The CDR3 coding sequence is TGCAGCGTTGTTCCAGGGGGGGAGACCCAGTACTTC. It translates to CSVVPGGETQYF. The rearrangement links TRBV29-1 to TRBJ2-5, with D tentatively TRBD1 (7 bases). Germline CDR1 reads SQVTM; CDR2 reads ANQGSEA. CDR3 length: 12 amino acids. V was shortened by 4 bases and J by 5 bases, with 11 bases between the two germline ends.

This chain joins TRBV9 and TRBJ1-2; 8 nucleotides line up with TRBD1. Germline V gene sequence: CDR1 SGDLS, CDR2 YYNGEE. The CDR3 extends over 18 amino acids. Unmatched junction bases numbered 19, after V lost 3 bases and J lost 6 bases. CDR3 amino acids: CASSAAPGLGQGGDGYTF. DNA of the CDR3: TGTGCCAGCAGCGCCGCGCCGGGTCTAGGACAGGGTGGTGATGGCTACACCTTC.

This clonotype showed up just a few times. The J gene is TRBJ2-4, the V gene TRBV9; the D gene is possibly TRBD1 (7 bases). V shed 4 bases and J shed 9 bases, with 20 bases lying between them. Germline V gives CDR1 SGDLS, CDR2 YYNGEE. The CDR3 is 15 amino acids. The CDR3, as DNA: TGTGCCAGCAGCCCGCGGGGACAGAGCCTAGGCATTCAGTACTTC. As protein: CASSPRGQSLGIQYF.